This T cell receptor (beta chain) was documented in a study of blood T cell repertoires in COVID-19 (dated by TCRdb to 2018 to 2021). In terms of the full investigation: The collaborator samples originated in the United States, Italy and Spain and spanned the acute and convalescent phases of COVID-19. The prospective study material was composed of cDNA or gDNA derived from T cells, B-cell-depleted T cells, or PBMCs. The sample metadata nearly always contained a de-identified subject ID, COVID-19 status, age in years and sex. The repertoires were made available in a free public database intended to serve as a resource for research on the immune response to SARS-CoV-2. HLA class I and class II types, where available, came from metadata supplied by the sample provider rather than from assay-based typing. Subjects who had been exposed to COVID-19, were actively infected with it, or had recovered from it provided the deeply sampled blood TCRbeta repertoires that made up the dataset. The samples were drawn from two sources: the first 160 participants of the ongoing ImmuneRACE study, and some 1,300 subjects contributed by 6 global collaborators.

From cysteine to phenylalanine, the CDR3 is 11 amino acids long. Here the CDR3 DNA is all that survives: 33 bases in frame from base 1. Here V drops 5 bases and J drops 11 bases, and the junction holds 5 bases not matched to any gene. Broader findings and caveats from the paper: How much clinical and demographic metadata was included differed by source and by participant, and the metadata was provided uncurated.

TCRbeta CDR3 regions were amplified from genomic DNA by means of the immunoSEQ Assay, a bias-controlled multiplex PCR. Turning to the authors' computational methods: The number of nucleated cells in each sample was estimated from the amplification of reference gene primers within the assay. Sequence reads were collapsed and filtered to measure the absolute abundance of every unique TCRbeta CDR3 rearrangement. For each sample, productive Simpson clonality was calculated as the square root of Simpson's diversity index across productive rearrangements. In TCRdb, the immuneACCESS table is reduced to in-frame sequences with V and J assigned. These tables do not hold every clone; where another copy was compared, an unresolved V gene accounts for under half, and the others remain unexplained. Clonal size and the V and J genes are those of that table, whereas D and trimming came from the DNA. Counted in this sample were 150,000 to 200,000 clones; approximately 91% of them appeared once. The ten biggest clones cover 2% to 3% of the sample.

Whole blood was collected in K2EDTA tubes by collaborating institutions according to the institutions' own protocols. For TCRbeta analysis, collaborator samples were shipped as frozen whole blood, as isolated PBMCs, or as DNA extracted from either sample type. This clone was seen more than once but under ten times. It lacks a known antigen. It has no much larger one-base neighbor in the sample; base qualities were not kept. The TCR originated in a man aged 18-30 years with acute or convalescent COVID-19. Material for sequencing was peripheral blood. The rearrangement combines TRBV12-3 or TRBV12-4 with TRBJ1-1; TRBD1 aligns with 7 central bases. CDR3 region: CASSDRDRAFF. The DNA reads TGTGCCAGCAGTGACAGGGATAGGGCTTTCTTT.